This TCR beta chain was identified in a study of blood T cell repertoires in COVID-19. The assay was immunoSEQ multiplex PCR, and TCRdb's table has in-frame clones only and misses some. Of 100,000 or so clones detected, about 80% appear once; the ten largest clones hold 4.1%. Germline V lookup: CDR1 MNHEY, CDR2 SVGAGI. CDR3 length: 14 residues. V was pared by 11 bases and J by 2 bases, with 15 bases between. This sequence originates from a man aged 55-75 years with acute or convalescent COVID-19. The sample comprised peripheral blood. The V and J genes are TRBV6-5 and TRBJ2-2, with a possible D match to TRBD2 (6 bases). The CDR3 DNA sequence: TGTGCCGTTTCCGGGACTCTAAACACCGGGGAGCTGTTTTTT. Translation gives CAVSGTLNTGELFF.